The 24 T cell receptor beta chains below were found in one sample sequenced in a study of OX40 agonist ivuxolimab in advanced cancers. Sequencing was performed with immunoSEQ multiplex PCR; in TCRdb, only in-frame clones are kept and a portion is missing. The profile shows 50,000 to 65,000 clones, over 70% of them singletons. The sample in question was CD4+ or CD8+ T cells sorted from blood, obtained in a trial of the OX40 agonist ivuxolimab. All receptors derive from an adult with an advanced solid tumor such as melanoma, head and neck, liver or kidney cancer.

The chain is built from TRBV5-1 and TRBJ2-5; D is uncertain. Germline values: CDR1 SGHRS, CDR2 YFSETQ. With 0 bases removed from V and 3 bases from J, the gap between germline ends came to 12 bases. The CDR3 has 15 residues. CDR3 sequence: CASSLGALKEETQYF. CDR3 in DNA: TGCGCCAGCAGCTTGGGGGCCCTGAAGGAAGAGACCCAGTACTTC.

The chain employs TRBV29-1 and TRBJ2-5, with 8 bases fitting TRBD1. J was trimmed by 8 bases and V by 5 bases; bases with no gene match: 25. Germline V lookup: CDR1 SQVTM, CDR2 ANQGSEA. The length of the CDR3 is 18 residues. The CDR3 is CSVRSRGRGGSAGSTQYF. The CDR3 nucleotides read TGCAGCGTTCGAAGCAGGGGGCGCGGAGGTTCGGCCGGAAGTACCCAGTACTTC.

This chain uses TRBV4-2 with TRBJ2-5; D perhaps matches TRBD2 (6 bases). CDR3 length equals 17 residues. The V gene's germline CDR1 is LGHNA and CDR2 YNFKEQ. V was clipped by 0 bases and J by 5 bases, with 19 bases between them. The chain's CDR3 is CASSQDSLAGRLETQYF. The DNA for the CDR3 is TGTGCCAGCAGCCAAGATTCCCTTGCGGGAAGGCTTGAGACCCAGTACTTC.

This chain's CDR3 is CASSQDRLAGGEQYF. For the CDR3, the DNA is TGCGCCAGCAGCCAGGATCGGCTAGCGGGAGGCGAGCAGTACTTC. This chain links TRBV4-3 with TRBJ2-7; 11 bases agree with TRBD2. CDR3 size: 15 residues. Trimming cost V 3 bases and J 6 bases; bases outside gene matches: 7. Germline V gives CDR1 LGHNA, CDR2 YSLEER.

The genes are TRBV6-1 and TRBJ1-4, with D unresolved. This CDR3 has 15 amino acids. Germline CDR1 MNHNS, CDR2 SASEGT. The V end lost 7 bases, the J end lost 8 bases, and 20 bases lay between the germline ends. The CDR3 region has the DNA TGTGCCAGCACCGTGGGTGGGGTGGCCGGGGAAAAACTGTTTTTT. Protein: CASTVGGVAGEKLFF.

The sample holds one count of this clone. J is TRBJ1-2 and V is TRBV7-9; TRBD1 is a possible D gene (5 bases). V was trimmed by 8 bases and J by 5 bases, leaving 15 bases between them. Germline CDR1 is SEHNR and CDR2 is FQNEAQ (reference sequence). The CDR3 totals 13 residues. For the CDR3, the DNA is TGTGCCAGCGGGGTAAGGGGCCGATATGGCTACACCTTC. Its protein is CASGVRGRYGYTF.

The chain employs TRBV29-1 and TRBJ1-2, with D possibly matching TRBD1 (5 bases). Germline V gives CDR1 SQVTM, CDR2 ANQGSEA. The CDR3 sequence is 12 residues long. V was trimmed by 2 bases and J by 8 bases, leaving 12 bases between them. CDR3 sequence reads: CSVERDGKGYTF. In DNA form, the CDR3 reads TGCAGCGTTGAAAGGGACGGCAAAGGCTACACCTTC.

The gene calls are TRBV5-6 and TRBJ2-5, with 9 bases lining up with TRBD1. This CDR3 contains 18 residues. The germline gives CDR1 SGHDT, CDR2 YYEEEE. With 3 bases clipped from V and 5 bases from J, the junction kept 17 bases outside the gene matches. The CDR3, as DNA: TGTGCCAGCAGCTCCAAAACCGAAGGGACAGGGAGGGGGGAGACCCAGTACTTC. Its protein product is CASSSKTEGTGRGETQYF.

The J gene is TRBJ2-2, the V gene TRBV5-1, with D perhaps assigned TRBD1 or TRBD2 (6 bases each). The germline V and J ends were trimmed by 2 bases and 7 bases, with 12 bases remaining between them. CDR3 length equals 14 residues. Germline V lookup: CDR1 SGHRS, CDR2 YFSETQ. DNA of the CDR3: TGCGCCAGCAGCTTACAGGGACTGGGCGGGGAGCTGTTTTTT. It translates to CASSLQGLGGELFF. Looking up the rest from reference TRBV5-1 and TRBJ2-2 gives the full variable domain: KAGVTQTPRYLIKTRGQQVTLSCSPISGHRSVSWYQQTPGQGLQFLFEYFSETQRNKGNFPGRFSGRQFSNSRSEMNVSTLELGDSALYLCASSLQGLGGELFFGEGSRLTVL.

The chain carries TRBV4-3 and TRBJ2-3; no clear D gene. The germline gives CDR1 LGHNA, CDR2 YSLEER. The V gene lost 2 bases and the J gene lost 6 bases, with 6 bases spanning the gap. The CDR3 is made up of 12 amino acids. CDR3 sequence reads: CASSQQFDTQYF. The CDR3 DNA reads TGCGCCAGCAGCCAACAATTCGATACGCAGTATTTT.

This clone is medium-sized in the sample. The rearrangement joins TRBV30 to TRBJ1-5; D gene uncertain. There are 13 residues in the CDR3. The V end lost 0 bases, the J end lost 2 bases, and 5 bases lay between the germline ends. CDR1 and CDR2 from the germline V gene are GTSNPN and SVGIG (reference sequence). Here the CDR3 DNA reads TGTGCCTGGAGTGTTGGGGGCAATCAGCCCCAGCATTTT. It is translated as CAWSVGGNQPQHF.

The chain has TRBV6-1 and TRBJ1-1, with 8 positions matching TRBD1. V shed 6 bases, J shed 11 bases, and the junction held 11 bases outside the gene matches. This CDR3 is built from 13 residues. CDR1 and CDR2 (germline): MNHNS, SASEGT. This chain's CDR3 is CASRKEGQGRAFF. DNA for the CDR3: TGTGCCAGCAGAAAAGAAGGACAGGGCCGGGCTTTCTTT.

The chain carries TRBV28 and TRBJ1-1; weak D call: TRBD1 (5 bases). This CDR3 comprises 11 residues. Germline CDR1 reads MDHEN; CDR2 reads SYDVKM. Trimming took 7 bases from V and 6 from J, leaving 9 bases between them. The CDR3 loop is CASKGTSEAFF. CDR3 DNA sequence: TGTGCCAGCAAGGGGACGTCTGAAGCTTTCTTT.

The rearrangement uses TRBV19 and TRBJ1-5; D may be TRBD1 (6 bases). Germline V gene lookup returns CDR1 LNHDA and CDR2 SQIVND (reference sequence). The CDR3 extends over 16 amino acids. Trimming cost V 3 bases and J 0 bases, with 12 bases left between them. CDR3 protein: CASSMGGPYSNQPQHF. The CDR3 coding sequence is TGTGCCAGTAGTATGGGGGGCCCCTATAGCAATCAGCCCCAGCATTTT.

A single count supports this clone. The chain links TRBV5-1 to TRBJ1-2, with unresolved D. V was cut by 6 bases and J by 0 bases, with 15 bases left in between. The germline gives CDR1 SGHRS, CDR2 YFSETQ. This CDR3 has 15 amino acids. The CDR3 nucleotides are TGCGCCAGCACTCTCGCCCCAGGCTCTAACTATGGCTACACCTTC. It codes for CASTLAPGSNYGYTF.

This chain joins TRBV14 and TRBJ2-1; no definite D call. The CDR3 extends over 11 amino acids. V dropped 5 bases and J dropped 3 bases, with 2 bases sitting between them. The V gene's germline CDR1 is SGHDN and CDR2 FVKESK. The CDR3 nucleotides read TGTGCCAGCAGCTTCTACAATGAGCAGTTCTTC. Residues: CASSFYNEQFF.

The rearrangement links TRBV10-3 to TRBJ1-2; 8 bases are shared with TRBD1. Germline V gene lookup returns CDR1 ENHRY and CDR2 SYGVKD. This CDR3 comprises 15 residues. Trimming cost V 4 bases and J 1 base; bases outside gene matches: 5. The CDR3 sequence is CAISADRESNYGYTF. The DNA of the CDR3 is TGTGCCATCAGTGCGGACAGGGAGAGTAACTATGGCTACACCTTC.

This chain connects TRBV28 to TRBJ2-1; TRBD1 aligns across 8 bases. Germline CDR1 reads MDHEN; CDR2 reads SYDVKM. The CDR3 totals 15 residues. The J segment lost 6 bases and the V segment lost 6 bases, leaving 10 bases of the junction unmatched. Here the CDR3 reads CASRAATGAFNEQFF. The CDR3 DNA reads TGTGCCAGCAGGGCCGCGACAGGGGCTTTCAATGAGCAGTTCTTC.

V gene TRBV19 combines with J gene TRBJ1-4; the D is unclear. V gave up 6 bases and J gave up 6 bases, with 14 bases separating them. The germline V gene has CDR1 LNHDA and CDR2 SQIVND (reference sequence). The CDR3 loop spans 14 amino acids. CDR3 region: CASRTDTADEKLFF. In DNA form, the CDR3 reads TGTGCCAGTAGAACCGATACAGCGGATGAAAAACTGTTTTTT.

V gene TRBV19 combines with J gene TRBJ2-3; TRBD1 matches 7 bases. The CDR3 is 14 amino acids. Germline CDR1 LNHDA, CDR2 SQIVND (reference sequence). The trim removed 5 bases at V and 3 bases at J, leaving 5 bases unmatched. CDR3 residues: CASSANRGTDTQYF. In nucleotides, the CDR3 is TGTGCCAGTAGTGCGAACAGGGGTACAGATACGCAGTATTTT.

Here the CDR3 reads CASSQEGGAYEKLFF. CDR3 coding DNA: TGTGCCAGCAGCCAAGAAGGGGGAGCGTACGAAAAACTGTTTTTT. J is TRBJ1-4 and V is TRBV4-2, with D perhaps matching TRBD1 (6 bases). Trimming cost V 0 bases and J 8 bases, with 13 bases left between them. This CDR3 is built from 15 residues. Germline V CDR1 and CDR2: LGHNA, YNFKEQ.

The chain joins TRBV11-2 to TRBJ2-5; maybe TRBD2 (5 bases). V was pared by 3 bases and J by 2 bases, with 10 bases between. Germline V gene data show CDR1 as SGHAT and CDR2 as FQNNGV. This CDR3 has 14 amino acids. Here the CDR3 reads CASSLDWVQETQYF. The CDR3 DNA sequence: TGTGCCAGCAGCTTGGACTGGGTACAAGAGACCCAGTACTTC.

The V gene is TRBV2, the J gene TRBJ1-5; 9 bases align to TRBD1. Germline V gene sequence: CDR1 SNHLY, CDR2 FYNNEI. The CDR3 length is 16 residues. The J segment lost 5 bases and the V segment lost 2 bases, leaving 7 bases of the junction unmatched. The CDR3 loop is CASSEWGTGTHQPQHF. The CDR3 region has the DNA TGTGCCAGCAGTGAATGGGGGACAGGGACCCATCAGCCCCAGCATTTT. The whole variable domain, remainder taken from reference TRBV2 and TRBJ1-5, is EPEVTQTPSHQVTQMGQEVILRCVPISNHLYFYWYRQILGQKVEFLVSFYNNEISEKSEIFDDQFSVERPDGSNFTLKIRSTKLEDSAMYFCASSEWGTGTHQPQHFGDGTRLSIL.

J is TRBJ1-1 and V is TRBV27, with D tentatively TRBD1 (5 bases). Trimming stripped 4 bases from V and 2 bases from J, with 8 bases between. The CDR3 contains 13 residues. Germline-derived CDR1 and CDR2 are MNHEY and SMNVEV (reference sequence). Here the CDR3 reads CASSYRGNTEAFF. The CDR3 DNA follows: TGTGCCAGCAGTTACCGGGGCAACACTGAAGCTTTCTTT.